The 14 T cell receptor beta chains reported below all come from one sample, sequenced in a study of breast tumors, draining lymph nodes, adjacent tissues. TCRdb independently ran MiXCR on the multiplex PCR reads; one entry per CDR3 protein. The profile covers 45,000 to 65,000 distinct CDR3 sequences, with roughly 40% appearing a single time and about 10% taken by the ten largest. Sequencing input: breast tumor tissue. All receptors derive from a female donor with breast cancer. Some clones in this sample may be carry-over from other donors' samples.

There are many counts of this clonotype. The chain couples TRBV7-3 to TRBJ2-3; either TRBD1 or TRBD2 may supply D (7 bases each). Trimming shortened V by 5 bases and J by 2 bases, and 20 bases separated the two germline ends. The CDR3 covers 17 residues. Looked up from germline, CDR1 is SGHTA and CDR2 is FQGTGA. The CDR3 DNA reads as TGTGCCAGCAGCCCAGGGGGGGCTAGCGGATACACAGATACGCAGTATTTT. This codes for CASSPGGASGYTDTQYF.

Comments on this clonotype: The junction departs from the called germline gene at one end, perhaps through a read error. The CDR3 region has the DNA TGCAGTGCCCGAAAAGCTAAGACTAGCGGGCTTCAGAGTTTCTCCGGGAAGCTGTTTTTT. As protein: CSARKAKTSGLQSFSGKLFF. This chain joins TRBV20-1 and TRBJ2-2, with TRBD2 identical over 10 bases. CDR1 and CDR2 (germline): DFQATT, SNEGSKA (reference sequence). This CDR3 comprises 20 residues.

The chain has TRBV19 and TRBJ2-7; TRBD1 aligns across 7 bases. The J segment lost 1 base and the V segment lost 6 bases, leaving 6 bases of the junction unmatched. The germline CDR1 and CDR2 sequences are LNHDA and SQIVND (reference sequence). This CDR3 is built from 14 residues. The CDR3 region is CASSHPGQSYEQYF. Written as DNA, the CDR3 is TGTGCCAGTAGCCATCCGGGACAGTCCTACGAGCAGTACTTC. The full variable domain, in which reference TRBV19 and TRBJ2-7 provide the parts outside the CDR3, is DGGITQSPKYLFRKEGQNVTLSCEQNLNHDAMYWYRQDPGQGLRLIYYSQIVNDFQKGDIAEGYSVSREKKESFPLTVTSAQKNPTAFYLCASSHPGQSYEQYFGPGTRLTVT.

This clonotype was counted ten times or more. This sequence joins TRBV12-3 or TRBV12-4 and TRBJ2-3, with 8 bases lining up with TRBD2. This CDR3 is built from 14 residues. Losses at the gene ends were 5 bases for V and 13 bases for J; bases not matched to a gene: 14. The CDR3 DNA is TGTGCCAGCAGTGGCGTAGTTGGGGGGACTAGGGAGTATTTT. Translation gives CASSGVVGGTREYF.

In this sample, this clonotype turned up many times. The chain couples TRBV25-1 to TRBJ2-1, with TRBD2 identical over 7 bases. Germline CDR1 and CDR2: MGHDK and SYGVNS. Germline trimming cut 6 bases from V and 9 bases from J; bases unmatched to any gene: 8. The CDR3 spans 13 residues. Here the CDR3 DNA reads TGTGCCAGCAGGGGTTCGGGGGAGGGTGAGCAGTTCTTC. Translation: CASRGSGEGEQFF.

This clonotype was seen at least ten times. The CDR3 sequence is CASSRGDLGNEQFF. The CDR3 coding sequence is TGTGCCAGCAGTCGGGGGGACCTTGGGAATGAGCAGTTCTTC. The genes are TRBV6-1 and TRBJ2-1; 7 bases align to TRBD2. There are 14 residues in the CDR3. Looked up from germline, CDR1 is MNHNS and CDR2 is SASEGT. Losses at the gene ends were 5 bases for V and 7 bases for J; bases not matched to a gene: 8.

Turning to this clonotype: This could be a read error, since a much larger clone is one nucleotide away. V usage is TRBV7-2 and J usage is TRBJ2-7; 8 positions match TRBD1. This CDR3 spans 15 amino acids. Germline V CDR1 and CDR2: SGHTA, FQGNSA. For the CDR3, the DNA is TGTGCCAGCAGCTCCCCCCGGACAGGGCAATACGAGCAGCACTTC. This codes for CASSSPRTGQYEQHF.

This clonotype was seen at least ten times. This chain joins TRBV29-1 and TRBJ2-5; 8 bases agree with TRBD1. Per germline, CDR1 SQVTM and CDR2 ANQGSEA. This CDR3 comprises 11 residues. The V segment lost 6 bases and the J segment 5 bases; nucleotides outside the gene matches: 2. For the CDR3, the DNA is TGCAGCGTGAACAGGGGGGAGACCCAGTACTTC. This gives the protein CSVNRGETQYF.

This clonotype was seen repeatedly, ten times or more. The rearrangement uses TRBV2 and TRBJ1-1; the D gene is possibly TRBD1 (5 bases). Trimming took 3 bases from V and 3 from J, leaving 11 bases between them. Germline V CDR1 and CDR2: SNHLY, FYNNEI. CDR3 size: 14 residues. The CDR3 DNA is TGTGCCAGCAGTGAGCCGGGGGGGGACACTGAAGCTTTCTTT. Translating it yields CASSEPGGDTEAFF. Full variable domain (outside the CDR3, taken from reference TRBV2 and TRBJ1-1): EPEVTQTPSHQVTQMGQEVILRCVPISNHLYFYWYRQILGQKVEFLVSFYNNEISEKSEIFDDQFSVERPDGSNFTLKIRSTKLEDSAMYFCASSEPGGDTEAFFGQGTRLTVV.

The chain couples TRBV25-1 to TRBJ2-3; 8 bases line up with TRBD2. The CDR3 sequence is 15 residues long. Germline V lookup: CDR1 MGHDK, CDR2 SYGVNS. The V segment lost 2 bases and the J segment 6 bases; nucleotides outside the gene matches: 7. CDR3 bases: TGTGCCAGCAGTGAAGCGGTAGCGGGATCTGATACGCAGTATTTT. Its translation: CASSEAVAGSDTQYF.

Note on this clonotype: This may be a read error: a much more frequent sequence differs by one nucleotide. The chain couples TRBV6-1 to TRBJ2-7; TRBD2 might be the D (6 bases). Trimming left V 5 bases short and J 0 bases short, with 11 bases between. Germline V gene sequence: CDR1 MNHNS, CDR2 SASEGT. The CDR3 sequence is 14 residues long. The DNA of the CDR3 is TGTGCCAGCAGTCGGGCTAGCGCCTCCTACGAGCAGTACTTC. It is translated as CASSRASASYEQYF.

This clonotype has ten or more counts. This chain connects TRBV7-9 to TRBJ2-5, with D possibly TRBD2 on 6 matching bases. Trimming stripped 1 base from V and 3 bases from J, with 15 bases between. The CDR3 covers 16 residues. Germline values: CDR1 SEHNR, CDR2 FQNEAQ (reference sequence). This CDR3 reads CASSLGVVGGEETQYF. In DNA form, the CDR3 reads TGTGCCAGCAGCTTAGGGGTAGTTGGAGGGGAAGAGACCCAGTACTTC.

V is TRBV20-1 and J is TRBJ2-1, with 11 nucleotides matching TRBD1. Trimming at V came to 4 bases and at J to 6 bases, leaving 8 bases not matched to a gene. CDR3 length: 15 amino acids. The V gene's germline CDR1 is DFQATT and CDR2 SNEGSKA (reference sequence). CDR3 loop: CSAISPGTGGNEQFF. The CDR3, as DNA: TGCAGTGCTATTAGCCCCGGGACAGGGGGCAATGAGCAGTTCTTC.

The gene calls are TRBV29-1 and TRBJ1-3, with no clear D. The CDR3 runs 14 residues. Trimming removed 0 bases at V and 4 bases at J, with 10 bases between. The germline V gene encodes CDR1 SQVTM and CDR2 ANQGSEA. CDR3 bases: TGCAGCGTTGAAGATGGGAGGGCAGGAAACACCATATATTTT. Its protein is CSVEDGRAGNTIYF.